This TCR beta chain comes out of a study of blood T cell repertoires in COVID-19. For the study at large: The origin of the acute and convalescent COVID-19 samples was the United States, Italy and Spain.

Clones were sequenced by immunoSEQ multiplex PCR, and TCRdb holds only the in-frame ones, with some missing. The data hold fewer than 95,000 clones, with 87% observed a single time. Germline V gene sequence: CDR1 SGHKS, CDR2 YYEKEE (reference sequence). The CDR3 is 18 residues long. Trimming took off 4 bases at V and 7 bases at J, with 29 bases between the two ends. This TCR was sampled from a male donor with acute or convalescent COVID-19. Input material: peripheral blood. The chain carries TRBV5-5 and TRBJ1-2, with D maybe TRBD1 (5 bases). The CDR3: CASSVRSDSPGDASGYTF. DNA of the CDR3: TGTGCCAGCAGCGTACGATCCGACAGTCCTGGTGATGCGTCTGGCTACACCTTC.